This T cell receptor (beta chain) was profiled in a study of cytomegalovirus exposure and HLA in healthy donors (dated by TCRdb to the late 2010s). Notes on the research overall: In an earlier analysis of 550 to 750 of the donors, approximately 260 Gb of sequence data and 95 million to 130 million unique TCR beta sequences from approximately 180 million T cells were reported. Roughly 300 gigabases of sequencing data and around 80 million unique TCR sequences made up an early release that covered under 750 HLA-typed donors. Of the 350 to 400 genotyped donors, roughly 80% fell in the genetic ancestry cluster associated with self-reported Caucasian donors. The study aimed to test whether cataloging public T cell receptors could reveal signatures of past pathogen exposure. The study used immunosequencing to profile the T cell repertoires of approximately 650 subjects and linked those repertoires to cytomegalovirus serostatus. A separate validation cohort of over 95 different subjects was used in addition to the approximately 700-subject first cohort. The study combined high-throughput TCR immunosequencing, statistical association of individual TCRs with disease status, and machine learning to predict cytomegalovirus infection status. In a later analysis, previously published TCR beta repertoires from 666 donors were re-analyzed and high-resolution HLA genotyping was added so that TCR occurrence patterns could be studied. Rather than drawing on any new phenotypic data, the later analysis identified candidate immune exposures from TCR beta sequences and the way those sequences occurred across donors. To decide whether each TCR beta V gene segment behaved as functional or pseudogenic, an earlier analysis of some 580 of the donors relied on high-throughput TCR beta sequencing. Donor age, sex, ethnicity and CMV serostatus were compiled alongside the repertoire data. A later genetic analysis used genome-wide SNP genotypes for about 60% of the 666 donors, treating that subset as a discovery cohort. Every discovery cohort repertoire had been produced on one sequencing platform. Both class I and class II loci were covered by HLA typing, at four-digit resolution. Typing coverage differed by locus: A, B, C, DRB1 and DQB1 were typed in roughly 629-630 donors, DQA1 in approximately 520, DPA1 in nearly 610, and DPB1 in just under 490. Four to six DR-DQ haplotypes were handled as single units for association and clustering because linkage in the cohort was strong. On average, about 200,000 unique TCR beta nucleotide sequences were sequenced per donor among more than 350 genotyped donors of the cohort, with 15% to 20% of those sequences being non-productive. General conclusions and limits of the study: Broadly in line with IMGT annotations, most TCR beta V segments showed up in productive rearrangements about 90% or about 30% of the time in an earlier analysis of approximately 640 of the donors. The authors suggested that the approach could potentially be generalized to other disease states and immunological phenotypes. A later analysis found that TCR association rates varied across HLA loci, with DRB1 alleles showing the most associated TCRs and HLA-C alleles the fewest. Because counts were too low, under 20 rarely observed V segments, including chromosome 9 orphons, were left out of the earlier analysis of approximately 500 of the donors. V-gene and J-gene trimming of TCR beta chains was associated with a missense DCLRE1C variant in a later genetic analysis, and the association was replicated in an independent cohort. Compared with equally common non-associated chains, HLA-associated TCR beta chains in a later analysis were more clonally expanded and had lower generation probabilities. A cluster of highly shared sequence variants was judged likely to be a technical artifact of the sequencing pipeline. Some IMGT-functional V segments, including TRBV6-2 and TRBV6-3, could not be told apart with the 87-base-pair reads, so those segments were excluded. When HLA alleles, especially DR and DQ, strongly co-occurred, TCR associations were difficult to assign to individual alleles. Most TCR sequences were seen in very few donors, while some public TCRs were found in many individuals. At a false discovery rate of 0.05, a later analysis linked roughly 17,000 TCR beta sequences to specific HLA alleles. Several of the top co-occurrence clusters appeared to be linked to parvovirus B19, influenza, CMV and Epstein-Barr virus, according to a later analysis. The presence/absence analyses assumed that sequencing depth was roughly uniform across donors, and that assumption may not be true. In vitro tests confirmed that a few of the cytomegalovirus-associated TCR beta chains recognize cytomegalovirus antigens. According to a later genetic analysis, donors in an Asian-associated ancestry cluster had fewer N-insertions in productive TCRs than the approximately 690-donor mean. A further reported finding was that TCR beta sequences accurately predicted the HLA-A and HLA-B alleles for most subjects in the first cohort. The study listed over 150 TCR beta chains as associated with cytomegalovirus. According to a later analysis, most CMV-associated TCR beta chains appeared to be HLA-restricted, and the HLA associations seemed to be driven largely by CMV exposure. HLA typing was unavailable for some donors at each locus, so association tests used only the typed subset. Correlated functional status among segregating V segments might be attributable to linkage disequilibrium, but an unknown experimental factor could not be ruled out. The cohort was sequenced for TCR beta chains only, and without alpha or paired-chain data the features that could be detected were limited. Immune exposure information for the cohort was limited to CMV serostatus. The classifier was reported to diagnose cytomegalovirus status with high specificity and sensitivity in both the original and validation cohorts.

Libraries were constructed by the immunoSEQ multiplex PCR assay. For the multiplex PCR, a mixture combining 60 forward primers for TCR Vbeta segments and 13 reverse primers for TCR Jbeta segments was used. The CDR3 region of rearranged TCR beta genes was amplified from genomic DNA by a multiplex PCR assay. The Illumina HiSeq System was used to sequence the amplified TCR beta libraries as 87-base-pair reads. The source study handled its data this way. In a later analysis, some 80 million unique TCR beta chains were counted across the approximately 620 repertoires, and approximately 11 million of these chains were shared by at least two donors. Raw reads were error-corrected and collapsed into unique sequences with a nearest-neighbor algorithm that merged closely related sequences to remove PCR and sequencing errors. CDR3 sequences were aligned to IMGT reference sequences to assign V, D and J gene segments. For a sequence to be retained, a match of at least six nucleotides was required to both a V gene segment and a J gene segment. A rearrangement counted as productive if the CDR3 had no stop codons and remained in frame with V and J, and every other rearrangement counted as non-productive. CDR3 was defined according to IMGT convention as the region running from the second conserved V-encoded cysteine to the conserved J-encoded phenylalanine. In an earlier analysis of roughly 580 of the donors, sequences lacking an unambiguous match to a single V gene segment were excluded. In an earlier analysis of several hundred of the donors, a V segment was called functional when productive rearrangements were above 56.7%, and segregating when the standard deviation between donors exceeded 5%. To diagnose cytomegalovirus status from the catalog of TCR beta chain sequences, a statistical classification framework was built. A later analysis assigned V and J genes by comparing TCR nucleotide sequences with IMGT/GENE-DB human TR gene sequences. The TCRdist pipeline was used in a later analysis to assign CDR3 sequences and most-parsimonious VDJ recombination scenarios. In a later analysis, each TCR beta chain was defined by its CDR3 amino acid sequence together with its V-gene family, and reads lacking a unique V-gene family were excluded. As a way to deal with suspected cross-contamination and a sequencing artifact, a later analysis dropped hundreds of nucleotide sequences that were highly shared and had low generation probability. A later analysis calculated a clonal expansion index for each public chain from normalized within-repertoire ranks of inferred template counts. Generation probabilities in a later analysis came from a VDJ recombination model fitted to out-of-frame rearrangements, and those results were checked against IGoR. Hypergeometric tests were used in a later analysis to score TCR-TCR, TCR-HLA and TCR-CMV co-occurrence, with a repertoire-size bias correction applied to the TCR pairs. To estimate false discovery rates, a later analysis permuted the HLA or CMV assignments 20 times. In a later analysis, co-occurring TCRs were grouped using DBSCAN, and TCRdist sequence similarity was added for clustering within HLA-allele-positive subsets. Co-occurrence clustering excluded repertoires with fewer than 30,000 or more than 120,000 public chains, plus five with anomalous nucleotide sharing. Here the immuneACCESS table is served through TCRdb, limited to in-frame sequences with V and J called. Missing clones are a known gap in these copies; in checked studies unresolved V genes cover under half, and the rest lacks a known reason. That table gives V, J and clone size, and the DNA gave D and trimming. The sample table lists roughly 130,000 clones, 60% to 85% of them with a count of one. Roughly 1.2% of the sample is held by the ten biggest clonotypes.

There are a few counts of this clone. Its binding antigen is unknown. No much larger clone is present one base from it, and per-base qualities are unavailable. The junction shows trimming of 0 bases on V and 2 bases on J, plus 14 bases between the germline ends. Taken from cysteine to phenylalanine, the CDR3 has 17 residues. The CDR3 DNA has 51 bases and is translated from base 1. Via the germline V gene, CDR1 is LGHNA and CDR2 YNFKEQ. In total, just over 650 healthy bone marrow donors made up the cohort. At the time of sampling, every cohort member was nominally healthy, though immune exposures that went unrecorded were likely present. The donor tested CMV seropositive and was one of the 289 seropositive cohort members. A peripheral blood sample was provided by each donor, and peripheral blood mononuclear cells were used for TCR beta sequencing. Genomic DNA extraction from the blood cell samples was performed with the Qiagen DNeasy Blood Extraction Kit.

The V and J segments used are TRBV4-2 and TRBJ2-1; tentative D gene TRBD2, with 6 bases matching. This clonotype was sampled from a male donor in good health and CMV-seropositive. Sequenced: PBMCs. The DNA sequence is TGTGCCAGCAGCCAAGAGGAGGTTTGGGAGGCCTACAATGAGCAGTTCTTC. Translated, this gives CASSQEEVWEAYNEQFF.